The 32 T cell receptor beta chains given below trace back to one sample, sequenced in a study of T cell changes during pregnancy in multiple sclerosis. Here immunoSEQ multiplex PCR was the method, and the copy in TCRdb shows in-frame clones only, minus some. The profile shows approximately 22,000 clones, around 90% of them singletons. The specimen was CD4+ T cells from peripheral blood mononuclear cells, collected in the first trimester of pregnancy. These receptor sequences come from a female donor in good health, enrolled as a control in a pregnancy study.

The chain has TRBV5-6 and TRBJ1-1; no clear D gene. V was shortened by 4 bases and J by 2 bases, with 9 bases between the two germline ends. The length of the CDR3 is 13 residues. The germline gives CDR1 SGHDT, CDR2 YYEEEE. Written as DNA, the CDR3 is TGTGCCAGCAGCCTTCAGCGTAACACTGAAGCTTTCTTT. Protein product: CASSLQRNTEAFF. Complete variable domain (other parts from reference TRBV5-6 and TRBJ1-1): DAGVTQSPTHLIKTRGQQVTLRCSPKSGHDTVSWYQQALGQGPQFIFQYYEEEERQRGNFPDRFSGHQFPNYSSELNVNALLLGDSALYLCASSLQRNTEAFFGQGTRLTVV.

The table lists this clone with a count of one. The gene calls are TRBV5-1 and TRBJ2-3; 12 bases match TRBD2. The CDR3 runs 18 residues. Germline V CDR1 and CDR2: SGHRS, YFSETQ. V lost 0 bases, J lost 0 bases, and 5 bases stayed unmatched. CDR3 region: CASSLGTSGNPSTDTQYF. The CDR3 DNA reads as TGCGCCAGCAGCTTGGGGACTAGCGGGAACCCTAGCACAGATACGCAGTATTTT.

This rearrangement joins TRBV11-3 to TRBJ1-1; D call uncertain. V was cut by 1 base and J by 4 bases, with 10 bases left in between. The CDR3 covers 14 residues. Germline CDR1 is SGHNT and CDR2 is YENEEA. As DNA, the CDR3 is TGTGCCAGCAGCTTAGGCGGGGTGAGCACTGAAGCTTTCTTT. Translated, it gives CASSLGGVSTEAFF.

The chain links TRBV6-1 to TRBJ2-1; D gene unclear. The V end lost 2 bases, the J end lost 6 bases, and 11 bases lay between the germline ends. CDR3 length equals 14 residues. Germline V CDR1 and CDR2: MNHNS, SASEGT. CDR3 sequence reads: CASSELALTNEQFF. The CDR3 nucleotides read TGTGCCAGCAGTGAACTGGCTTTAACCAATGAGCAGTTCTTC.

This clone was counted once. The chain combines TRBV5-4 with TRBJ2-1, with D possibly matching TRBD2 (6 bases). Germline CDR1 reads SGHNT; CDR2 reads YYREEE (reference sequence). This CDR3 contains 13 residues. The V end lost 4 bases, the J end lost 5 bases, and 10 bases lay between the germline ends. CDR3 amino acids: CASSETSDNEQFF. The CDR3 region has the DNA TGTGCCAGCAGCGAGACTAGTGACAATGAGCAGTTCTTC.

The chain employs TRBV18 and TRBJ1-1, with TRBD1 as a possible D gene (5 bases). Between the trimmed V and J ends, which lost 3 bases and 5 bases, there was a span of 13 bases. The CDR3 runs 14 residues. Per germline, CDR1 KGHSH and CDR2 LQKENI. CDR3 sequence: CASSPPGSWTEAFF. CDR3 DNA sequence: TGTGCCAGCTCACCGCCAGGGTCGTGGACTGAAGCTTTCTTT.

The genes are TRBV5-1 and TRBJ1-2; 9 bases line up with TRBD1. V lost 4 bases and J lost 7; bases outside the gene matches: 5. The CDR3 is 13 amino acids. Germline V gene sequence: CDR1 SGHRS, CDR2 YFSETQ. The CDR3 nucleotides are TGCGCCAGCAGCATCCGGACAGGGGTTGGCTACACCTTC. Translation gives CASSIRTGVGYTF.

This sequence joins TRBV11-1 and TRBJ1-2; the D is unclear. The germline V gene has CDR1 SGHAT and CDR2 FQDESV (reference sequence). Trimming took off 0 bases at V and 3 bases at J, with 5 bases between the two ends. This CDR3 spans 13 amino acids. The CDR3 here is CASSLAADYGYTF. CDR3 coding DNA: TGTGCCAGCAGCTTAGCGGCGGACTATGGCTACACCTTC.

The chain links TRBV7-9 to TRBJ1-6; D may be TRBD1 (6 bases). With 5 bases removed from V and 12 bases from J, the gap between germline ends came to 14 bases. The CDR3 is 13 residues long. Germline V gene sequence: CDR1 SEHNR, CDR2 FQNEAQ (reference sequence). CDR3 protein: CASSADSSGPLHF. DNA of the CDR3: TGTGCCAGCAGCGCGGACAGTTCGGGACCCCTCCACTTT.

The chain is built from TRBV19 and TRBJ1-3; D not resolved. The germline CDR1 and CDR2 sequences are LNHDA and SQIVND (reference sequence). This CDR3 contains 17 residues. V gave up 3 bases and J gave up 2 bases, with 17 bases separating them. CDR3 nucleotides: TGTGCCAGTAGTATCCGAACCCGGGTGCTGGCTGGAAACACCATATATTTT. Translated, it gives CASSIRTRVLAGNTIYF. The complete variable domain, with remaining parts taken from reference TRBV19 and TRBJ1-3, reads DGGITQSPKYLFRKEGQNVTLSCEQNLNHDAMYWYRQDPGQGLRLIYYSQIVNDFQKGDIAEGYSVSREKKESFPLTVTSAQKNPTAFYLCASSIRTRVLAGNTIYFGEGSWLTVV.

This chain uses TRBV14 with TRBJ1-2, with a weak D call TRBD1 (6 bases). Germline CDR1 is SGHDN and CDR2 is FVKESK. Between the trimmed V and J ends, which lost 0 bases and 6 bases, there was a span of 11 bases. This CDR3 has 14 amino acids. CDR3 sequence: CASSQDLQGNGYTF. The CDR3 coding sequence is TGTGCCAGCAGCCAAGATCTTCAGGGGAATGGCTACACCTTC.

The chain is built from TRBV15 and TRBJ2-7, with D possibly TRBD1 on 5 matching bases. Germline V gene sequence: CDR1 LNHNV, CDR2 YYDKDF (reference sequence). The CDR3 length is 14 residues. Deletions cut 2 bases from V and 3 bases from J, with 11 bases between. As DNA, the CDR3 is TGTGCCACCAGCAGACAGGGCATGGACTACGAGCAGTACTTC. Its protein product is CATSRQGMDYEQYF. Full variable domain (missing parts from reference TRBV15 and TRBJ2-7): DAMVIQNPRYQVTQFGKPVTLSCSQTLNHNVMYWYQQKSSQAPKLLFHYYDKDFNNEADTPDNFQSRRPNTSFCFLDIRSPGLGDTAMYLCATSRQGMDYEQYFGPGTRLTVT.

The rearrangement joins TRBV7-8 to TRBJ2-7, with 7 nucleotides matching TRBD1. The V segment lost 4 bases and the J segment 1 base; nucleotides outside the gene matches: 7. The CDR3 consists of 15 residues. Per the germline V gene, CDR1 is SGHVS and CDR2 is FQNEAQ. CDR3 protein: CASSSQQGLSYEQYF. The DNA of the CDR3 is TGTGCCAGCAGCTCACAACAGGGGTTATCCTACGAGCAGTACTTC.

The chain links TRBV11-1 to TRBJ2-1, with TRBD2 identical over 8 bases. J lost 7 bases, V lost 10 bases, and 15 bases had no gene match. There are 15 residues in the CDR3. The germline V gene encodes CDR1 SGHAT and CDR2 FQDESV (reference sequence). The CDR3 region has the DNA TGTGCCACCTCATTTGGCGGGGGGCCAGGAAATGAGCAGTTCTTC. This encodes CATSFGGGPGNEQFF.

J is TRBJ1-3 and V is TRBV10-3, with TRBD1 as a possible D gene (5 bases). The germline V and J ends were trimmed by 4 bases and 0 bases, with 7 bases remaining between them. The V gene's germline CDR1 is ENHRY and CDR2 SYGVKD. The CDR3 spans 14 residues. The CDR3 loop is CAISGQSSGNTIYF. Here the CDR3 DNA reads TGTGCCATCAGTGGACAGAGCTCTGGAAACACCATATATTTT.

CDR3 sequence: CASSPRQGETQYF. The CDR3 region has the DNA TGTGCCAGCAGTCCCCGTCAGGGAGAGACCCAGTACTTC. The gene calls are TRBV6-1 and TRBJ2-5; D might be TRBD1 (5 bases). V was trimmed by 5 bases and J by 4 bases, leaving 11 bases between them. Per the germline V gene, CDR1 is MNHNS and CDR2 is SASEGT. There are 13 residues in the CDR3.

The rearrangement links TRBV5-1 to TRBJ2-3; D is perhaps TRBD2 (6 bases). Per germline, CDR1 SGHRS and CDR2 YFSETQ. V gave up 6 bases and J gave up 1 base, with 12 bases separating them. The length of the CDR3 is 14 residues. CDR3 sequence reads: CASNRGTGTDTQYF. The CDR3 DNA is TGCGCCAGCAATCGGGGGACTGGCACAGATACGCAGTATTTT.

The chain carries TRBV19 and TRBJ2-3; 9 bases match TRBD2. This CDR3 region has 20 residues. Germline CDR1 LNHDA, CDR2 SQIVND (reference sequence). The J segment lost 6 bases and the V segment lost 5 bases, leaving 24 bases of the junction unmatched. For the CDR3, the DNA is TGTGCCAGTAGTTGGGGACCACTGGTGACCGTGACTAGCGGTCCCGATACGCAGTATTTT. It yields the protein CASSWGPLVTVTSGPDTQYF.

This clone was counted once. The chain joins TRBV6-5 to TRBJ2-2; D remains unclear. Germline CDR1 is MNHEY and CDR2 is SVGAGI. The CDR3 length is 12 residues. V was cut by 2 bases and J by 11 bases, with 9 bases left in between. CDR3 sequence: CASSYRGAELFF. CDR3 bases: TGTGCCAGCAGTTACAGAGGAGCCGAGCTGTTTTTT.

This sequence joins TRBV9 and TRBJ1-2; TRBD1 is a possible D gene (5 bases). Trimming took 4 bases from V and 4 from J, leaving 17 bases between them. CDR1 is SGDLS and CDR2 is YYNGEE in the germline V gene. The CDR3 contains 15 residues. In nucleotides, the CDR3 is TGTGCCAGCAGCCCCCAGGGTAGGGTTCCCTATGGCTACACCTTC. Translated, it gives CASSPQGRVPYGYTF.

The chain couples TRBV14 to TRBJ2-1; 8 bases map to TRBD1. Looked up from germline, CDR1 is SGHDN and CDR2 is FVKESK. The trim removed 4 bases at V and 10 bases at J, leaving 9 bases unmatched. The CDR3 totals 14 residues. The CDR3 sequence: CASSRQGWTVEQFF. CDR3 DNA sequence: TGTGCCAGCAGCCGACAGGGGTGGACGGTGGAGCAGTTCTTC.

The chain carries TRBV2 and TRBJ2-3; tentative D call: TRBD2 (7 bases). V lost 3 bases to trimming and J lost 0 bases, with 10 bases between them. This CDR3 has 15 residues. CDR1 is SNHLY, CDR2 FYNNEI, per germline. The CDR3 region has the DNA TGTGCCAGCAGTGAGGGGGGGGCGAGCACAGATACGCAGTATTTT. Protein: CASSEGGASTDTQYF.

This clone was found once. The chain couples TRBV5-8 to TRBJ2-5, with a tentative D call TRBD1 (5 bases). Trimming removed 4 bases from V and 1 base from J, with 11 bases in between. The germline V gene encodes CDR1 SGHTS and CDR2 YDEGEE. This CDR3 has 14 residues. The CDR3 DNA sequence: TGTGCCAGCAGCCTAATGACAGTCCAAGAGACCCAGTACTTC. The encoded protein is CASSLMTVQETQYF.

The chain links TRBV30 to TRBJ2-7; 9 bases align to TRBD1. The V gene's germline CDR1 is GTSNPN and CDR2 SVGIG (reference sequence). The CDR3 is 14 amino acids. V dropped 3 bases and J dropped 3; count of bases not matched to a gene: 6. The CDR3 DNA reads TGTGCCTGGAGCGGGACAGGGACTTTCTACGAGCAGTACTTC. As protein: CAWSGTGTFYEQYF.

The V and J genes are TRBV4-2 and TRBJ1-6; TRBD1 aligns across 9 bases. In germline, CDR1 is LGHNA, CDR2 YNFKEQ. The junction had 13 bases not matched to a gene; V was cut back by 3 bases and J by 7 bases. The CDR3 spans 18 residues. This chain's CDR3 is CASSHDAAQTGGNSPLHF. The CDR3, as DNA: TGTGCCAGCAGCCACGACGCCGCACAGACAGGGGGGAATTCACCCCTCCACTTT.

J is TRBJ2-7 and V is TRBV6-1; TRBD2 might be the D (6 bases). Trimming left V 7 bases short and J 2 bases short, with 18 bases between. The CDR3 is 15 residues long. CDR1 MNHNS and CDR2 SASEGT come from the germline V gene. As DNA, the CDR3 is TGTGCCAGCACGCCTGTAGCGGTCGACCCCTACGAGCAGTACTTC. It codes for CASTPVAVDPYEQYF.

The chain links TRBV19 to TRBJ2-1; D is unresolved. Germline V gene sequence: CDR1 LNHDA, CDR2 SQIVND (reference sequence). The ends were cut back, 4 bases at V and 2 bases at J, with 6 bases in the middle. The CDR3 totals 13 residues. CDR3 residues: CASSTQAYNEQFF. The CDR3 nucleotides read TGTGCCAGTAGTACCCAGGCCTACAATGAGCAGTTCTTC.

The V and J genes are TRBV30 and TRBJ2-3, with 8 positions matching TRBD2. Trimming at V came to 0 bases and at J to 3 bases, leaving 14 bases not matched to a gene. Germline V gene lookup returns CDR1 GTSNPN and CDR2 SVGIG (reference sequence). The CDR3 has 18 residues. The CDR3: CAWSVIRRTSLNTDTQYF. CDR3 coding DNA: TGTGCCTGGAGTGTAATTCGTCGGACTAGCCTCAATACAGATACGCAGTATTTT.

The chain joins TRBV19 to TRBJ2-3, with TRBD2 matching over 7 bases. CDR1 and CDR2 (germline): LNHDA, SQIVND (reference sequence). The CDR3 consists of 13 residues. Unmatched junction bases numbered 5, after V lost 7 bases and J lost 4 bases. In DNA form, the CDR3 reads TGTGCCAGTACCCCCGCGGGAGCAGATACGCAGTATTTT. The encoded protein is CASTPAGADTQYF.

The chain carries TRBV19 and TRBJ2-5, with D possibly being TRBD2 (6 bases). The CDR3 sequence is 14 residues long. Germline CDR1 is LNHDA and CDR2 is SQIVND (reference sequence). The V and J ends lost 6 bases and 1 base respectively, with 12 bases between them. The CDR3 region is CASSPSSAQETQYF. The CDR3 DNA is TGTGCCAGTAGCCCATCTAGCGCCCAAGAGACCCAGTACTTC.

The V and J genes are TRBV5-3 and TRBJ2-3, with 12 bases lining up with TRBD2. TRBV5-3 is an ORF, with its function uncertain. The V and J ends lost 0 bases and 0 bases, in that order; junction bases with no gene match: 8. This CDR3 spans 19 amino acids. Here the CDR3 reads CARSLGLAGDLTSTDTQYF. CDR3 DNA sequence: TGTGCCAGAAGCTTGGGACTAGCGGGGGACCTCACTAGCACAGATACGCAGTATTTT.

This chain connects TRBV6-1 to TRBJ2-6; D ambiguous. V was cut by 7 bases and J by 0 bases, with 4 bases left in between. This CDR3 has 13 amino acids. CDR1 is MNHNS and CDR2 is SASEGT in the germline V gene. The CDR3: CASTSSGANVLTF. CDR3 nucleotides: TGTGCCAGCACCAGCTCTGGGGCCAACGTCCTGACTTTC.